The clone carrying this TCR beta chain came up once. Its antigen is undetermined. Additional DNA sequences in this sample encode the identical CDR3. After removal of 3 bases from V and 5 bases from J, the junction contained 5 bases not matched to a gene. This CDR3 is 14 amino acids long. Germline lookup yields CDR1 SGDLS and CDR2 YYNGEE. These data come from a study of cytomegalovirus exposure and HLA in healthy donors. General study findings and limits: A missense DCLRE1C variant was associated with V- and J-gene trimming of TCR beta chains in a later analysis, and an independent cohort replicated the association.

The PCR made use of 60 Vbeta and 13 Jbeta primers. TCRdb's table, derived via immunoSEQ multiplex PCR, lists solely in-frame clones and lacks some. The sample lists about 180,000 clones, 82% occurring once. Specimen: PBMCs. The receptor comes from a man between 35 and 55 years old in good health and CMV-seronegative. The V call is TRBV9, the J call TRBJ2-7, with TRBD1 identical over 10 bases. The CDR3 region is CASSGRQGANEQYF. As DNA, the CDR3 is TGTGCCAGCAGCGGCCGACAGGGGGCTAACGAGCAGTACTTC.